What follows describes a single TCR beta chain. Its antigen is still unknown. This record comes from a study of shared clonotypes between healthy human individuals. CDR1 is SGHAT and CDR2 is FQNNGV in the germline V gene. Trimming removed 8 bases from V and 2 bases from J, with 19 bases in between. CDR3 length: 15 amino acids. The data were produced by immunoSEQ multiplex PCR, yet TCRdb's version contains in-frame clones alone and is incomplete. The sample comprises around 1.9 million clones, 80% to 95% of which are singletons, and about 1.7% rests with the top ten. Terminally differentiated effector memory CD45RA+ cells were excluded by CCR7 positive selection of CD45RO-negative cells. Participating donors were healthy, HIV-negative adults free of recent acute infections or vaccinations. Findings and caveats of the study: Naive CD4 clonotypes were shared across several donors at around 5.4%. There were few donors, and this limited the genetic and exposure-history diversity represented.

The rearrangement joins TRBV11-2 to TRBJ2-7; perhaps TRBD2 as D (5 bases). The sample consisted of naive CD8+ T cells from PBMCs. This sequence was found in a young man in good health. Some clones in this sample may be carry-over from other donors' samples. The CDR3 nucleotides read TGTGCCAGCGGCGAATGGGAGAAGAATGCCTACGAGCAGTACTTC. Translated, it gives CASGEWEKNAYEQYF.